The 21 T cell receptor beta chains given below trace back to one sample, sequenced in a study of shared clonotypes between healthy human individuals. Assay: immunoSEQ multiplex PCR; the TCRdb copy retains only in-frame clones and omits some. This table holds about 960,000 clones, over 75% found once. Sequenced sample: memory CD4+ T cells sorted from blood. Subset denoted: CD45RA-negative fraction. The receptors were gathered from a young man in good health.

This clone was detected a few times. The chain combines TRBV25-1 with TRBJ1-1; D might be TRBD1 (5 bases). Germline CDR1 MGHDK, CDR2 SYGVNS. Between the trimmed V and J ends, which lost 6 bases and 7 bases, there was a span of 9 bases. CDR3 length: 11 residues. The CDR3 coding sequence is TGTGCCAGCAGAGACAGACATGAAGCTTTCTTT. Amino acids: CASRDRHEAFF. The variable domain in full, with the rest retrieved from reference TRBV25-1 and TRBJ1-1, is EADIYQTPRYLVIGTGKKITLECSQTMGHDKMYWYQQDPGMELHLIHYSYGVNSTEKGDLSSESTVSRIRTEHFPLTLESARPSHTSQYLCASRDRHEAFFGQGTRLTVV.

This clone was seen only once. J is TRBJ2-3 and V is TRBV2; 13 bases match TRBD2. The J segment lost 9 bases and the V segment lost 5 bases, leaving 8 bases of the junction unmatched. Germline V gene sequence: CDR1 SNHLY, CDR2 FYNNEI. The CDR3 extends over 15 amino acids. The CDR3 protein is CASSLPGTSGATQYF. CDR3 nucleotides: TGTGCCAGCAGTCTCCCCGGGACTAGCGGGGCGACGCAGTATTTT.

This clone was seen at least ten times. V is TRBV2 and J is TRBJ2-3, with unresolved D. V shed 4 bases and J shed 0 bases, with 14 bases lying between them. The germline V gene encodes CDR1 SNHLY and CDR2 FYNNEI. The CDR3 consists of 16 residues. The DNA for the CDR3 is TGTGCCAGCAGTGTTTGGGGTCCCTCTAGCACAGATACGCAGTATTTT. Translating gives CASSVWGPSSTDTQYF.

This chain links TRBV6-1 with TRBJ2-7, with TRBD2 matching 7 bases. The CDR3 covers 15 residues. V lost 1 base and J lost 3; bases outside the gene matches: 6. Looked up from germline, CDR1 is MNHNS and CDR2 is SASEGT. CDR3 nucleotides: TGTGCCAGCAGTGAAGTAGGCGGGAGATTCTACGAGCAGTACTTC. It encodes CASSEVGGRFYEQYF.

The V and J genes are TRBV5-7 and TRBJ1-6; TRBD1 aligns across 7 bases. TRBV5-7 is known as an ORF, though its function is uncertain. The J segment lost 7 bases and the V segment lost 4 bases, leaving 5 bases of the junction unmatched. The length of the CDR3 is 14 residues. CDR3 protein: CASSTTGENSPLHF. The CDR3 nucleotides read TGTGCCAGCAGCACAACAGGGGAGAATTCACCCCTCCACTTT.

Notes on this clone: Within the sample, other DNA sequences also encode this same CDR3. This rearrangement joins TRBV5-4 to TRBJ2-5, with TRBD2 as a possible D gene (5 bases). The CDR3 extends over 14 amino acids. V shed 0 bases and J shed 1 base, with 7 bases lying between them. From germline, CDR1 is SGHNT and CDR2 YYREEE (reference sequence). The CDR3, as DNA: TGTGCCAGCAGCTTGGGGCTAGCCCAAGAGACCCAGTACTTC. This sequence encodes CASSLGLAQETQYF.

V gene TRBV7-2 combines with J gene TRBJ2-3; no firm D call. V shed 5 bases and J shed 7 bases, with 10 bases lying between them. CDR3 length: 12 residues. Germline CDR1 reads SGHTA; CDR2 reads FQGNSA. The CDR3 bases are TGTGCCAGCAGCCGAGATTTGAATACGCAGTATTTT. This gives the protein CASSRDLNTQYF.

The table lists this clone with a few counts. The V and J genes are TRBV30 and TRBJ2-1; TRBD2 matches 9 bases. Germline V gene lookup returns CDR1 GTSNPN and CDR2 SVGIG (reference sequence). The CDR3 loop spans 16 amino acids. After removal of 1 base from V and 4 bases from J, the junction contained 8 bases not matched to a gene. The CDR3 coding sequence is TGTGCCTGGAGTGGTGCAGCGGGAGGCCCGTACAATGAGCAGTTCTTC. Its translation: CAWSGAAGGPYNEQFF. Full variable domain (remainder filled in from reference TRBV30 and TRBJ2-1): SQTIHQWPATLVQPVGSPLSLECTVEGTSNPNLYWYRQAAGRGLQLLFYSVGIGQISSEVPQNLSASRPQDRQFILSSKKLLLSDSGFYLCAWSGAAGGPYNEQFFGPGTRLTVL.

The chain couples TRBV30 to TRBJ2-7; D gene unclear. The CDR3 length is 16 residues. CDR1 GTSNPN and CDR2 SVGIG come from the germline V gene (reference sequence). V was trimmed by 1 base and J by 2 bases, leaving 18 bases between them. CDR3 nucleotides: TGTGCCTGGAGTGGGGGAAGAGGAAGGATAGCCTACGAGCAGTACTTC. Its protein is CAWSGGRGRIAYEQYF. Using reference TRBV30 and TRBJ2-7 for the parts outside the CDR3, the full variable domain is SQTIHQWPATLVQPVGSPLSLECTVEGTSNPNLYWYRQAAGRGLQLLFYSVGIGQISSEVPQNLSASRPQDRQFILSSKKLLLSDSGFYLCAWSGGRGRIAYEQYFGPGTRLTVT.

The chain carries TRBV5-1 and TRBJ2-7, with 8 bases that match TRBD1. V was pared by 0 bases and J by 1 base, with 9 bases of the junction left unmatched. The CDR3 has 17 residues. Germline V gene sequence: CDR1 SGHRS, CDR2 YFSETQ. The CDR3 nucleotides are TGCGCCAGCAGCTTGGAAGTCCCGGGACAGGTTTCCTACGAGCAGTACTTC. This sequence encodes CASSLEVPGQVSYEQYF.

The rearrangement links TRBV25-1 to TRBJ2-3; 9 bases match TRBD1. The CDR3 spans 15 residues. V lost 8 bases, J lost 6 bases, and 12 bases stayed unmatched. CDR1 and CDR2 from the germline V gene are MGHDK and SYGVNS. In nucleotides, the CDR3 is TGTGCCAGCTCATATCTGGGACAGGGTATGGATACGCAGTATTTT. It translates to CASSYLGQGMDTQYF.

This chain joins TRBV18 and TRBJ2-5, with 7 bases lining up with TRBD2. The CDR3 totals 14 residues. J lost 2 bases, V lost 4 bases, and 4 bases had no gene match. CDR1 is KGHSH, CDR2 LQKENI, per germline. DNA of the CDR3: TGTGCCAGCTCACATCCGGGAGGACAAGAGACCCAGTACTTC. Protein product: CASSHPGGQETQYF.

The rearrangement joins TRBV18 to TRBJ1-1; D not certain. This CDR3 has 14 amino acids. Trimming took 6 bases from V and 1 from J, leaving 12 bases between them. The germline CDR1 and CDR2 sequences are KGHSH and LQKENI. CDR3 region: CASSREVANTEAFF. The CDR3 nucleotides read TGTGCCAGCTCCCGGGAAGTCGCGAACACTGAAGCTTTCTTT. The whole variable domain, filled in from reference TRBV18 and TRBJ1-1, reads NAGVMQNPRHLVRRRGQEARLRCSPMKGHSHVYWYRQLPEEGLKFMVYLQKENIIDESGMPKERFSAEFPKEGPSILRIQQVVRGDSAAYFCASSREVANTEAFFGQGTRLTVV.

Note on this clone: This sample includes further DNA sequences coding for the same CDR3. This chain joins TRBV10-1 and TRBJ2-3, with a tentative D call TRBD1 (5 bases). Germline V gene data show CDR1 as WNHNN and CDR2 as SYGVQD (reference sequence). CDR3 length: 13 amino acids. Trimming pared 8 bases from V and 3 bases from J, leaving 12 bases between. CDR3 sequence reads: CASSESGTDTQYF. The CDR3 DNA sequence: TGCGCCAGCTCTGAGTCAGGGACAGATACGCAGTATTTT.

V usage is TRBV6-5 and J usage is TRBJ1-4, with 8 bases that match TRBD1. The J segment lost 10 bases and the V segment lost 6 bases, leaving 4 bases of the junction unmatched. CDR3 length equals 12 residues. In germline, CDR1 is MNHEY, CDR2 SVGAGI. This CDR3 is CASRSTGGKLFF. Written as DNA, the CDR3 is TGTGCCAGCAGATCTACAGGGGGAAAACTGTTTTTT.

The rearrangement uses TRBV28 and TRBJ1-2; 10 bases map to TRBD1. J was trimmed by 4 bases and V by 5 bases; bases with no gene match: 10. The germline CDR1 and CDR2 sequences are MDHEN and SYDVKM. CDR3 size: 16 residues. CDR3 sequence (DNA): TGTGCCAGCAGTAGCACCGGGACAGGGGAAATCTATGGCTACACCTTC. Translating it yields CASSSTGTGEIYGYTF.

The chain carries TRBV2 and TRBJ2-7; D might be TRBD1 (6 bases). Germline V lookup: CDR1 SNHLY, CDR2 FYNNEI. The V end was cut by 7 bases, the J end by 6 bases, with 16 bases between. This CDR3 has 13 residues. The CDR3 reads CASIPDSMGEQYF. As DNA, the CDR3 is TGTGCCAGCATACCGGACAGTATGGGCGAGCAGTACTTC.

The rearrangement joins TRBV6-1 to TRBJ1-4; a possible D gene is TRBD1 (6 bases). This CDR3 has 15 amino acids. Per germline, CDR1 MNHNS and CDR2 SASEGT. The germline V and J ends were trimmed by 7 bases and 3 bases, with 15 bases remaining between them. The CDR3 region is CASKARAGANEKLFF. Here the CDR3 DNA reads TGTGCCAGCAAAGCCCGGGCAGGGGCTAATGAAAAACTGTTTTTT.

This chain joins TRBV2 and TRBJ2-7, with 12 bases aligning to TRBD2. The J segment lost 2 bases and the V segment lost 5 bases, leaving 10 bases of the junction unmatched. The CDR3 has 17 amino acids. The germline gives CDR1 SNHLY, CDR2 FYNNEI. The DNA for the CDR3 is TGTGCCAGCAGTTTAGGACTAGCGGGATCTGCGGCCTACGAGCAGTACTTC. This translates into CASSLGLAGSAAYEQYF.

The chain employs TRBV10-3 and TRBJ2-3; D uncertain. The V end was cut by 7 bases, the J end by 5 bases, with 13 bases between. The CDR3 is made up of 13 amino acids. CDR1 is ENHRY and CDR2 is SYGVKD in the germline V gene. Written as DNA, the CDR3 is TGTGCCATCATCGCCCCCTCGGGAGATACGCAGTATTTT. Amino acids: CAIIAPSGDTQYF.

The V call is TRBV18, the J call TRBJ2-7; D might be TRBD2 (6 bases). Germline CDR1 reads KGHSH; CDR2 reads LQKENI. Trimming pared 2 bases from V and 5 bases from J, leaving 13 bases between. The CDR3 spans 14 residues. The CDR3 DNA follows: TGTGCCAGCTCACCAACGCGACTAGTGAACGAGCAGTACTTC. Its translation: CASSPTRLVNEQYF.